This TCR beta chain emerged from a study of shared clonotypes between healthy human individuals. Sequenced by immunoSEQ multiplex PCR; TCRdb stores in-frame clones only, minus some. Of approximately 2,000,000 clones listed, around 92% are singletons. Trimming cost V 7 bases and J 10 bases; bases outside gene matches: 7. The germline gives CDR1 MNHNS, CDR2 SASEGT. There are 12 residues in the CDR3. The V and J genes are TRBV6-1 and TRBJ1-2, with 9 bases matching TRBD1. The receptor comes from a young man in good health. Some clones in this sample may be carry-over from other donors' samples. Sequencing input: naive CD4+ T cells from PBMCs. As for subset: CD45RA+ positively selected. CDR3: CASNLRDRAYTF. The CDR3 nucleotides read TGTGCCAGCAACCTCCGGGACAGGGCCTACACCTTC.